Below, 9 T cell receptor beta chains from the same sample are listed, as sequenced in a study of blood T cell repertoires in COVID-19. Here immunoSEQ multiplex PCR was the method, and the copy in TCRdb shows in-frame clones only, minus some. The profile shows around 250,000 clones, about four fifths of them singletons. The specimen sequenced was peripheral blood. These receptors came from a woman between 40 and 50 years old who had recovered from COVID-19.

This clone has a handful of counts. The chain has TRBV5-1 and TRBJ2-3; 10 nucleotides line up with TRBD1. Trimming cost V 3 bases and J 3 bases; bases outside gene matches: 7. The length of the CDR3 is 16 residues. Per the germline V gene, CDR1 is SGHRS and CDR2 is YFSETQ. The CDR3 loop reads CASSYGRDRGTDTQYF. CDR3 sequence (DNA): TGCGCCAGCAGCTACGGCCGGGACAGGGGAACAGATACGCAGTATTTT.

This clone was seen more than once but under ten times. The V gene is TRBV4-1, the J gene TRBJ2-1, with 8 nucleotides matching TRBD2. The CDR3 consists of 15 residues. The J segment lost 4 bases and the V segment lost 1 base, leaving 3 bases of the junction unmatched. CDR1 is MGHRA, CDR2 YSYEKL, per germline. The DNA for the CDR3 is TGCGCCAGCAGCCAAGCTAGCGGGCGTTACAATGAGCAGTTCTTC. Protein product: CASSQASGRYNEQFF.

There are a few counts of this clone. The chain is built from TRBV15 and TRBJ2-7, with D possibly TRBD1 on 5 matching bases. Germline-derived CDR1 and CDR2 are LNHNV and YYDKDF (reference sequence). This CDR3 has 13 amino acids. V was trimmed by 5 bases and J by 2 bases, leaving 10 bases between them. The DNA for the CDR3 is TGTGCCACCAGCCCAAGCAGGGCCTACGAGCAGTACTTC. Its protein product is CATSPSRAYEQYF.

In this sample, this clone turned up once. J is TRBJ2-7 and V is TRBV5-1; D perhaps matches TRBD2 (5 bases). Trimming removed 6 bases at V and 2 bases at J, with 12 bases between. This CDR3 has 13 residues. Looked up from germline, CDR1 is SGHRS and CDR2 is YFSETQ. The CDR3 loop reads CASKSPGAYEQYF. The CDR3 region has the DNA TGCGCCAGCAAATCCCCCGGGGCCTACGAGCAGTACTTC.

The rearrangement links TRBV5-6 to TRBJ2-5; 11 positions agree with TRBD2. The germline CDR1 and CDR2 sequences are SGHDT and YYEEEE. This CDR3 region has 17 residues. Germline trimming cut 0 bases from V and 5 bases from J; bases unmatched to any gene: 9. Here the CDR3 DNA reads TGTGCCAGCAGCTTGGTGTCTAGCGGGGGGACGGACGAGACCCAGTACTTC. Encoded protein: CASSLVSSGGTDETQYF.

The chain couples TRBV5-1 to TRBJ2-7; no reliable D call. The ends were cut back, 4 bases at V and 0 bases at J, with 17 bases in the middle. The germline CDR1 and CDR2 sequences are SGHRS and YFSETQ. There are 16 residues in the CDR3. The CDR3 is CASSPVTPPSSYEQYF. In nucleotides, the CDR3 is TGCGCCAGCAGCCCCGTGACACCCCCGAGCTCCTACGAGCAGTACTTC.

In nucleotides, the CDR3 is TGTGCCAGCAGCTCACAGGGGGCCACTGAAGCTTTCTTT. Translating it yields CASSSQGATEAFF. The chain recombines TRBV7-3 with TRBJ1-1; 9 nucleotides agree with TRBD1. V shed 4 bases, J shed 4 bases, and the junction held 1 base outside the gene matches. This CDR3 has 13 residues. Germline V gene data show CDR1 as SGHTA and CDR2 as FQGTGA.

The rearrangement joins TRBV3-1 (or the pseudogene TRBV3-2) to TRBJ1-4; TRBD1 matches at 7 bases. V trimming: 2 bases; J trimming: 14 bases; junction bases outside the gene matches: 14. Looked up from germline, CDR1 is LGHDT and CDR2 is YNNKEL (reference sequence). The CDR3 is made up of 15 amino acids. CDR3 nucleotide sequence: TGTGCCAGCAGCCAACCAACGACAGGGTCAGGTCGGCTGTTTTTT. It codes for CASSQPTTGSGRLFF.

V usage is TRBV24-1 and J usage is TRBJ2-3, with 9 bases lining up with TRBD1. From germline, CDR1 is KGHDR and CDR2 SFDVKD. The V and J ends lost 3 bases and 0 bases, in that order; junction bases with no gene match: 6. The CDR3 loop spans 17 amino acids. For the CDR3, the DNA is TGTGCCACCAGTGATCCGGGACAGGGTTCTAGCACAGATACGCAGTATTTT. It yields the protein CATSDPGQGSSTDTQYF.